This T cell receptor (beta chain) came from a study of T cell responses to AZD1222 COVID-19 vaccine. V dropped 2 bases and J dropped 3 bases, with 17 bases sitting between them. The CDR3 totals 16 residues. Germline V CDR1 and CDR2: MNHEY, SVGEGT. Data came from immunoSEQ multiplex PCR; TCRdb stores just in-frame clones and leaves some out. The sample contains more than 85,000 clones, roughly 88% of which appear only once. General study findings and limits: Among those given AZD1222, only five to seven were seropositive at baseline. Donor demographics were predominantly white British with a female majority; clonal diversity may be underestimated.

Comment on this clone: The antigen is unknown.

This TCR came from an adult in good health. The chain couples TRBV6-2 or TRBV6-3 to TRBJ2-7; D unresolved. The sequencing here drew on peripheral blood, taken on day 0 of AZD1222 vaccination. This CDR3 is CASSYPHPFGFYEQYF. In DNA form, the CDR3 reads TGTGCCAGCAGTTACCCCCACCCATTCGGCTTCTACGAGCAGTACTTC.